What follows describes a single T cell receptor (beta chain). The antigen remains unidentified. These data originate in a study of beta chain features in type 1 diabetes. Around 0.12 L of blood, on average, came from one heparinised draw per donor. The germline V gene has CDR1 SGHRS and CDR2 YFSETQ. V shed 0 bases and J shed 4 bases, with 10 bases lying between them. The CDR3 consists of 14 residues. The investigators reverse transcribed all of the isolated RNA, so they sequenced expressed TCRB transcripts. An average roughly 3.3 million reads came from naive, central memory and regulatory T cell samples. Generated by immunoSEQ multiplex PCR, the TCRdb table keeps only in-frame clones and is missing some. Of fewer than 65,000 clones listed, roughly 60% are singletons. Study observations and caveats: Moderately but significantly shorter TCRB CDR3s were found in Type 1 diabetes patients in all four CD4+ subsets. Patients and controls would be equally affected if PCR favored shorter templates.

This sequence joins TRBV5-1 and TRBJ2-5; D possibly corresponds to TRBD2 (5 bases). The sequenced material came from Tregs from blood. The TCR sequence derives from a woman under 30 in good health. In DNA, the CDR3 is TGCGCCAGCAGCTTGGGAACTAGACTAGAGACCCAGTACTTC. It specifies CASSLGTRLETQYF. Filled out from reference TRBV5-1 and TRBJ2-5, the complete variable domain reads KAGVTQTPRYLIKTRGQQVTLSCSPISGHRSVSWYQQTPGQGLQFLFEYFSETQRNKGNFPGRFSGRQFSNSRSEMNVSTLELGDSALYLCASSLGTRLETQYFGPGTRLLVL.